A selection of T cell receptor beta chains follows, all from one sample in a study of yellow fever vaccine responses in identical twins. TCRdb itself ran the RT-PCR reads through MiXCR, one entry per CDR3 protein. The sample comprises some 35,000 distinct CDR3 sequences, 50% to 65% of which are singletons, and 4.5% rests with the top ten. This material consisted of T cells from blood (PBMCs), unsorted or a sorted subset (not recorded which), taken before or after yellow fever vaccination (not recorded which). Receptors were obtained from a woman aged 18-29 years who received the yellow fever vaccine. CDR3s include the opening cysteine and the closing phenylalanine or tryptophan. Not every row has a clone size; where given, it reads once, few, many or a size class.

j_gene,v_gene,abundance,CDR3aa
TRBJ1-1,TRBV2,-,CASTGDYTEAFF
TRBJ1-1,TRBV29-1,-,CSARQGVEAFF
TRBJ1-1,TRBV11-2,few,CASSPGQGNTEAFF
TRBJ2-1,TRBV18,-,CASSPDRLSSYNEQFF
TRBJ2-1,TRBV20-1,few,CSARFHHSALGNEQFF
TRBJ2-1,TRBV2,once,CASSEAGGRNEQFF
TRBJ1-1,TRBV5-1,medium-sized,CASSPRTGNTEAFF
TRBJ2-3,TRBV3-1,-,CASSQVSMGSTDTQYF
TRBJ2-5,TRBV2,few,CASSVRAGDTETQYF
TRBJ1-1,TRBV12-3/TRBV12-4,-,CASSLRGTPEAFF
TRBJ2-3,TRBV2,-,CASSLRPGTDTQYF
TRBJ2-2,TRBV7-8,-,CASSLTHMTKNTGELFF
TRBJ2-7,TRBV7-4,few,CASSSPITGGYEQYF
TRBJ2-3,TRBV5-1,once,CASRPTELLTDTQYF
TRBJ2-1,TRBV5-1,-,CASQGTKINEQFF
TRBJ1-1,TRBV27,-,CASSSRVENEAFF
TRBJ1-1,TRBV11-3,once,CASSLRGGGVAFF
TRBJ2-7,TRBV3-1,-,CASSSVHEQYF
TRBJ2-7,TRBV11-2,few,CASSLGRGPWEQYF
TRBJ2-2,TRBV24-1,few,CATSDERVSGELFF
TRBJ2-7,TRBV2,-,CASSAGTPSYEQYF
TRBJ2-1,TRBV7-9,few,CASSLEGTYNEQFF
TRBJ1-3,TRBV5-6,-,CASSLVGQYVF
TRBJ2-1,TRBV7-9,few,CASSLGQVYEQFF
TRBJ1-1,TRBV4-1,-,CASSHRTRDTEAFF
TRBJ2-7,TRBV11-3,-,CASSLDPWDYEQYF
TRBJ2-1,TRBV11-2,-,CASSLVAGARNEQFF
TRBJ1-1,TRBV4-2,few,CASSPRATGGNTEAFF
TRBJ2-3,TRBV4-3,-,CASSQGTSGGRWSQYF
TRBJ1-4,TRBV2,-,CASSGNRGTNEKLFF
TRBJ1-1,TRBV18,-,CASSLDGAEAFF
TRBJ2-1,TRBV5-5,once,CASSPDRVLINEQFF
TRBJ1-2,TRBV7-6,once,CASSSTANYGYTF
TRBJ2-1,TRBV13,few,CASLRDLPNEQFF
TRBJ2-3,TRBV4-2,-,CASSQEAALSTDTQYF
TRBJ1-1,TRBV29-1,-,CSVQQNTEAFF
TRBJ2-7,TRBV11-2,once,CASSLAREQYF
TRBJ1-1,TRBV18,-,CASSPLGGGTEAFF
TRBJ2-5,TRBV20-1,-,CSATAGGRETQYF
TRBJ2-7,TRBV5-6,-,CASSLGTGTYEQYF
TRBJ2-2,TRBV4-1,-,CASSQEGLGWNTGELFF
TRBJ2-7,TRBV28,-,CASSLTGWSYEQYF
TRBJ1-1,TRBV6-1,-,CASGSQTAEEAFF
TRBJ1-1,TRBV18,-,CASSPQGNTEAFF
TRBJ2-3,TRBV13,-,CASKGQVRGPDTQYF
TRBJ2-2,TRBV2,-,CASSEDLNTGELFF